The 25 T cell receptor beta chains listed next were all sequenced from one sample in a study of CD8+ T cells in alopecia areata. Treatment reported: oral pan-JAK inhibitor, 5-10 mg twice daily. As the sequencing template, cDNA was produced by extracting RNA and reverse transcribing it. TCRdb keeps only in-frame clones here, not all; method: immunoSEQ multiplex PCR. The sample shows 80,000 to 100,000 clones, roughly 47% of them seen only once. Sequenced here: CD8+ T cells sorted from blood, sampled at week 24, from a patient treated with tofacitinib. Receptors were obtained from a human donor with alopecia areata.

This chain links TRBV28 with TRBJ1-4; TRBD1 matches at 7 bases. From germline, CDR1 is MDHEN and CDR2 SYDVKM. This CDR3 contains 10 residues. Trimming took 7 bases from V and 14 from J; bases not matched to a gene: 4. DNA of the CDR3: TGTGCCAGCAAGGGGGCCTGGCTGTTTTTT. This codes for CASKGAWLFF.

This clone appeared a few times. The chain recombines TRBV4-3 with TRBJ2-4; D perhaps matches TRBD1 (6 bases). Trimming took 4 bases from V and 3 from J, leaving 13 bases between them. This CDR3 is 15 amino acids long. Germline CDR1 is LGHNA and CDR2 is YSLEER. CDR3 amino acids: CASSPPDRHKNIQYF. The CDR3 nucleotides are TGCGCCAGCAGCCCACCGGACAGACACAAAAACATTCAGTACTTC.

The genes are TRBV7-2 and TRBJ1-1, with no clear D. V was cut by 1 base and J by 3 bases, with 21 bases left in between. Germline V lookup: CDR1 SGHTA, CDR2 FQGNSA. The CDR3 has 18 amino acids. CDR3 bases: TGTGCCAGCAGCTTAGTTGGCAGTTCGGTTTTATCGTACACTGAAGCTTTCTTT. Amino acid sequence: CASSLVGSSVLSYTEAFF. Full variable domain (remainder filled in from reference TRBV7-2 and TRBJ1-1): GAGVSQSPSNKVTEKGKDVELRCDPISGHTALYWYRQSLGQGLEFLIYFQGNSAPDKSGLPSDRFSAERTGGSVSTLTIQRTQQEDSAVYLCASSLVGSSVLSYTEAFFGQGTRLTVV.

V gene TRBV5-4 combines with J gene TRBJ2-7; 7 bases are a match to TRBD2. CDR1 SGHNT and CDR2 YYREEE come from the germline V gene (reference sequence). The CDR3 spans 13 residues. After removal of 7 bases from V and 3 bases from J, the junction contained 7 bases not matched to a gene. CDR3 in amino acids: CASGTTDLYEQYF. The CDR3, as DNA: TGTGCCAGCGGGACTACGGATCTCTACGAGCAGTACTTC.

In this sample, this clone turned up a few times. J is TRBJ2-7 and V is TRBV9; D might be TRBD1 or TRBD2, each matching 5 bases. V was cut by 3 bases and J by 5 bases, with 12 bases left in between. This CDR3 contains 13 residues. In germline, CDR1 is SGDLS, CDR2 YYNGEE. Here the CDR3 reads CASSAYGANEQYF. Written as DNA, the CDR3 is TGTGCCAGCAGCGCTTACGGGGCTAACGAGCAGTACTTC.

CDR3 loop: CASSLELAGGTYNEQFF. CDR3 DNA sequence: TGTGCCAGCAGCTTAGAACTAGCGGGAGGGACCTACAATGAGCAGTTCTTC. The rearrangement links TRBV7-2 to TRBJ2-1; 13 nucleotides agree with TRBD2. This CDR3 has 17 amino acids. V lost 1 base to trimming and J lost 2 bases; unmatched junction nucleotides: 2. Germline V gene sequence: CDR1 SGHTA, CDR2 FQGNSA.

This rearrangement joins TRBV6-5 to TRBJ2-3; D is unclear. Germline V lookup: CDR1 MNHEY, CDR2 SVGAGI. This CDR3 region has 14 residues. Between the trimmed V and J ends, which lost 0 bases and 4 bases, there was a span of 8 bases. The CDR3 DNA sequence: TGTGCCAGCAGTTACTCCGTCGGCCCAGATACGCAGTATTTT. This gives the protein CASSYSVGPDTQYF.

This rearrangement joins TRBV25-1 to TRBJ2-1; D might be TRBD2 (6 bases). This CDR3 spans 14 amino acids. The V end lost 7 bases, the J end lost 8 bases, and 18 bases lay between the germline ends. The V gene's germline CDR1 is MGHDK and CDR2 SYGVNS. The CDR3 coding sequence is TGTGCCAGCAAGAATCCGGGAGAAATGGATGAGCAGTTCTTC. Its protein product is CASKNPGEMDEQFF.

The chain joins TRBV5-6 to TRBJ1-1; 8 bases line up with TRBD1. CDR3 length equals 13 residues. The V and J ends lost 2 bases and 6 bases, in that order; junction bases with no gene match: 3. Germline lookup yields CDR1 SGHDT and CDR2 YYEEEE. The chain's CDR3 is CASSLGGQAEAFF. The CDR3 DNA follows: TGTGCCAGCAGCTTAGGGGGACAGGCTGAAGCTTTCTTT.

This clone appeared a few times. V gene TRBV29-1 combines with J gene TRBJ1-1; D is unresolved. With 3 bases removed from V and 1 base from J, the gap between germline ends came to 9 bases. CDR3 length equals 13 residues. Germline CDR1 SQVTM, CDR2 ANQGSEA. The CDR3 DNA is TGCAGCGTTGAGTTACCAGCGAACACTGAAGCTTTCTTT. Protein: CSVELPANTEAFF.

This chain uses TRBV6-1 with TRBJ2-7; D possibly uses TRBD1 or TRBD2 (5 bases each). V was pared by 6 bases and J by 2 bases, with 11 bases between. The CDR3 covers 13 residues. Germline V gene sequence: CDR1 MNHNS, CDR2 SASEGT. Here the CDR3 DNA reads TGTGCCAGCAGAGCCGGGACCGCCTACGAGCAGTACTTC. As protein: CASRAGTAYEQYF.

This clone has just one count. The gene calls are TRBV2 and TRBJ2-7, with no clear D. Trimming stripped 1 base from V and 6 bases from J, with 16 bases between. Germline V CDR1 and CDR2: SNHLY, FYNNEI. This CDR3 spans 15 amino acids. DNA for the CDR3: TGTGCCAGCAGTGAAGGCCCGGGTTCTGGACGCGAGCAGTACTTC. It encodes CASSEGPGSGREQYF.

There are a few counts of this clone. Here the CDR3 DNA reads TGCGCCAGCAGCCAAACCCTAGCTAGCGGGTACTCCTACGAGCAGTACTTC. Encoded protein: CASSQTLASGYSYEQYF. The genes are TRBV4-1 and TRBJ2-7; 8 bases line up with TRBD2. Germline CDR1 reads MGHRA; CDR2 reads YSYEKL. This CDR3 contains 17 residues. Trimming took 2 bases from V and 0 from J; bases not matched to a gene: 9.

This clone was counted a few times. At the DNA level, this CDR3 is encoded by other sequences in the same sample as well. V and J are TRBV5-1 and TRBJ2-1; TRBD1 agrees at 9 bases. Germline V CDR1 and CDR2: SGHRS, YFSETQ. The V and J ends lost 1 base and 1 base, in that order; junction bases with no gene match: 3. The CDR3 spans 16 residues. CDR3 region: CASSLPTGGSYNEQFF. DNA for the CDR3: TGCGCCAGCAGCTTGCCGACAGGGGGGTCCTACAATGAGCAGTTCTTC. Looking up the rest from reference TRBV5-1 and TRBJ2-1 gives the full variable domain: KAGVTQTPRYLIKTRGQQVTLSCSPISGHRSVSWYQQTPGQGLQFLFEYFSETQRNKGNFPGRFSGRQFSNSRSEMNVSTLELGDSALYLCASSLPTGGSYNEQFFGPGTRLTVL.

This chain joins TRBV5-1 and TRBJ1-4, with D possibly being TRBD1 (5 bases). The CDR3 extends over 15 amino acids. Germline V gene lookup returns CDR1 SGHRS and CDR2 YFSETQ. V shed 0 bases and J shed 8 bases, with 14 bases lying between them. This CDR3 is CASSLEGIVSEKLFF. The CDR3, as DNA: TGCGCCAGCAGCTTGGAGGGGATTGTGTCGGAAAAACTGTTTTTT.

This clone has a handful of counts. The V and J genes are TRBV7-8 and TRBJ1-1; D gene uncertain. The V end was cut by 5 bases, the J end by 4 bases, with 17 bases between. The CDR3 has 15 amino acids. Germline-derived CDR1 and CDR2 are SGHVS and FQNEAQ. In DNA form, the CDR3 reads TGTGCCAGCAGCCACCCGGATCGGGGATCCACTGAAGCTTTCTTT. Translation gives CASSHPDRGSTEAFF. Full variable domain (rest looked up from reference TRBV7-8 and TRBJ1-1): GAGVSQSPRYKVAKRGQDVALRCDPISGHVSLFWYQQALGQGPEFLTYFQNEAQLDKSGLPSDRFFAERPEGSVSTLKIQRTQQEDSAVYLCASSHPDRGSTEAFFGQGTRLTVV.

This clone was counted a few times. CDR3 nucleotides: TGTGCCAGCAGTGGACTGACTAGCGGGAGAGGCAATGAGCAGTTCTTC. It encodes CASSGLTSGRGNEQFF. The rearrangement joins TRBV2 to TRBJ2-1; TRBD2 agrees at 12 bases. The germline gives CDR1 SNHLY, CDR2 FYNNEI. This CDR3 has 16 residues. The V segment lost 4 bases and the J segment 6 bases; nucleotides outside the gene matches: 7.

The chain uses TRBV29-1 and TRBJ1-1, with 8 nucleotides matching TRBD1. Looked up from germline, CDR1 is SQVTM and CDR2 is ANQGSEA. The CDR3 is made up of 12 amino acids. J gave up 7 bases and V 8 bases, and 9 bases lay outside the gene matches. CDR3 DNA: TGCAGCTCACGTCCCGGGACAGGTGAAGCTTTCTTT. Encoded protein: CSSRPGTGEAFF. Supplemented by reference TRBV29-1 and TRBJ1-1, the full variable domain reads SAVISQKPSRDICQRGTSLTIQCQVDSQVTMMFWYRQQPGQSLTLIATANQGSEATYESGFVIDKFPISRPNLTFSTLTVSNMSPEDSSIYLCSSRPGTGEAFFGQGTRLTVV.

This chain uses TRBV7-9 with TRBJ1-5; possible D gene TRBD1, 5 bases. Germline V lookup: CDR1 SEHNR, CDR2 FQNEAQ (reference sequence). This CDR3 region has 15 residues. The V end lost 5 bases, the J end lost 4 bases, and 15 bases lay between the germline ends. CDR3 DNA sequence: TGTGCCAGCAGCCAAGCGGGGACGGAGAATCAGCCCCAGCATTTT. It yields the protein CASSQAGTENQPQHF.

This clone was counted a few times. The chain recombines TRBV29-1 with TRBJ1-1; 8 bases are a match to TRBD1. Germline V lookup: CDR1 SQVTM, CDR2 ANQGSEA. The J segment lost 1 base and the V segment lost 4 bases, leaving 11 bases of the junction unmatched. The CDR3 has 16 amino acids. DNA for the CDR3: TGCAGCGTTGTCGACAGGGGATCTCCCTCGAACACTGAAGCTTTCTTT. Translated: CSVVDRGSPSNTEAFF.

The V and J genes are TRBV2 and TRBJ2-2, with 12 positions matching TRBD2. This CDR3 region has 15 residues. Germline trimming cut 6 bases from V and 5 bases from J; bases unmatched to any gene: 4. The germline V gene has CDR1 SNHLY and CDR2 FYNNEI. The CDR3 bases are TGTGCCAGCAGAGAGACTAGCGGGAGTACCGGGGAGCTGTTTTTT. Its protein product is CASRETSGSTGELFF. The variable domain in full, completed from reference TRBV2 and TRBJ2-2, reads EPEVTQTPSHQVTQMGQEVILRCVPISNHLYFYWYRQILGQKVEFLVSFYNNEISEKSEIFDDQFSVERPDGSNFTLKIRSTKLEDSAMYFCASRETSGSTGELFFGEGSRLTVL.

This clone has only a few counts. The chain joins TRBV7-9 to TRBJ2-5; D remains ambiguous. Per germline, CDR1 SEHNR and CDR2 FQNEAQ (reference sequence). The CDR3 runs 13 residues. V was cut by 7 bases and J by 5 bases, with 14 bases left in between. This CDR3 is CASKELLGETQYF. Here the CDR3 DNA reads TGTGCCAGCAAGGAGCTTTTGGGGGAGACCCAGTACTTC.

The chain combines TRBV18 with TRBJ2-1, with D tentatively TRBD2 (5 bases). CDR1 and CDR2 (germline): KGHSH, LQKENI. The germline V and J ends were trimmed by 8 bases and 9 bases, with 17 bases remaining between them. The CDR3 consists of 13 residues. This chain's CDR3 is CASLPSGSVEQFF. CDR3 coding DNA: TGTGCCAGCCTCCCCTCGGGGTCAGTTGAGCAGTTCTTC.

The gene calls are TRBV5-1 and TRBJ2-3, with TRBD2 identical over 8 bases. Germline assignment: CDR1 SGHRS and CDR2 YFSETQ. Germline trimming cut 3 bases from V and 6 bases from J; bases unmatched to any gene: 9. This CDR3 contains 15 residues. CDR3 protein: CASSSGTSKLDTQYF. The CDR3 DNA reads as TGCGCCAGCAGCTCCGGGACTAGTAAGTTGGATACGCAGTATTTT.

The chain couples TRBV11-2 to TRBJ2-7, with D maybe TRBD1 (6 bases). Looked up from germline, CDR1 is SGHAT and CDR2 is FQNNGV. Trimming stripped 3 bases from V and 3 bases from J, with 12 bases between. This CDR3 spans 14 amino acids. As DNA, the CDR3 is TGTGCCAGCAGCTTTGCAGGGGTTCGCTACGAGCAGTACTTC. Amino acids: CASSFAGVRYEQYF.